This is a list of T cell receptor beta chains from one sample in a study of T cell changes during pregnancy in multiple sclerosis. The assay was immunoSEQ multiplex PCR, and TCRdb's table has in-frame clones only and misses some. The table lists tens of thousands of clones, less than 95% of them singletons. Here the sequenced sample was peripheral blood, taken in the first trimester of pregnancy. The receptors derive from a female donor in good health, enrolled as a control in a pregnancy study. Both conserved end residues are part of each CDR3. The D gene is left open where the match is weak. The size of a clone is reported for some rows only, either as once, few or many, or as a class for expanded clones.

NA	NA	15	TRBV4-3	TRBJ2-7	TGCGCCAGCAGCCAAGGTGTCGGGACTCAATACGAGCAGTACTTC	CASSQGVGTQYEQYF
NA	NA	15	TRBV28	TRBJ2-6	TGTGCCAGCCTTAAGTTAGCTCTGGGGGCCAACGTCCTGACTTTC	CASLKLALGANVLTF
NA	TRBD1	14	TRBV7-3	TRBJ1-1	TGTGCCAGCAAGGGGACAGAGACGAACACTGAAGCTTTCTTT	CASKGTETNTEAFF
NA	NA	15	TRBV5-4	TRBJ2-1	TGTGCCAGCAGCTTGGTCGGGAGCCCGAACAATGAGCAGTTCTTC	CASSLVGSPNNEQFF
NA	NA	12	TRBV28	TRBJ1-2	TGTGCCAGCAGTTTAACCAGGGGTGGCTACACCTTC	CASSLTRGGYTF
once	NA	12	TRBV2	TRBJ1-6	TGTGCCAGTCTTCGGGGTAATTCACCCCTCCACTTT	CASLRGNSPLHF
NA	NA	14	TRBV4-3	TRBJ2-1	TGCGCCAGCAGCCAAGATCGGGCGGGGAATGAGCAGTTCTTC	CASSQDRAGNEQFF
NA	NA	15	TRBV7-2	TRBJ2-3	TGTGCCAGCAGCGAGCGCCCCCTAGGCGCAGATACGCAGTATTTT	CASSERPLGADTQYF
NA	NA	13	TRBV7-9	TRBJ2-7	TGTGCCAGCAGCTTACAGGGGCACTACGAGCAGTACTTC	CASSLQGHYEQYF
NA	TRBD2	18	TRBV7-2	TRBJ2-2	TGTGCCACCCCCCTCGTGTTAGCGGGGGTCGCAGGCACCGGGGAGCTGTTTTTT	CATPLVLAGVAGTGELFF
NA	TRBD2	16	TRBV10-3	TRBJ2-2	TGTGCCATCAGCGGTTCCGGGACTATGAACACCGGGGAGCTGTTTTTT	CAISGSGTMNTGELFF
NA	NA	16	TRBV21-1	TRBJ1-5	TGTGCCAGCAGCAAAAAATGGGGCGCAAGCAATCAGCCCCAGCATTTT	CASSKKWGASNQPQHF
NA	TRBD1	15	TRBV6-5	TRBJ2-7	TGTGCCAGCAGTCCCGACAGGGGATCTACCTACGAGCAGTACTTC	CASSPDRGSTYEQYF
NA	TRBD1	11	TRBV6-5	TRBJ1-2	TGTGCCAGCAGGACAGGGAGTGGCTACACCTTC	CASRTGSGYTF
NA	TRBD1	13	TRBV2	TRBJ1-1	TGTGCCCAATCCAGGGGGATGAACACTGAAGCTTTCTTT	CAQSRGMNTEAFF
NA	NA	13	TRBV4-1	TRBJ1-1	TGCGCCAGCAGCCAAGATGGGGCCACTGAAGCTTTCTTT	CASSQDGATEAFF
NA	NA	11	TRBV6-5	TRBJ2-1	TGTGCCAGCAGTTACAGGGGACAACAGTTCTTC	CASSYRGQQFF
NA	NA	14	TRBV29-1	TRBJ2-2	TGCAGCGGTAGAAATCAGGGTACTAAAGGGGAGCTGTTTTTT	CSGRNQGTKGELFF
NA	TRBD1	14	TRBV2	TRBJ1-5	TGTGCCAGCAGTCCGGGACAGCAAAATCAGCCCCAGCATTTT	CASSPGQQNQPQHF
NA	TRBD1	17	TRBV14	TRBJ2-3	TGTGCCAGCAGCCAAGATCCGGGACAGGGACCTACAGATACGCAGTATTTT	CASSQDPGQGPTDTQYF
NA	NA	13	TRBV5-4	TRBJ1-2	TGTGCCAGCAGCTTTGACAGTAACTATGGCTACACCTTC	CASSFDSNYGYTF
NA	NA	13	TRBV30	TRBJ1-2	TGTGCCGGGATTCGACAACCTTCCTATGGCTACACCTTC	CAGIRQPSYGYTF
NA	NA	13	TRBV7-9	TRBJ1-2	TGTGCCAGCAGCCCTAGCGGAGAAGGTGGCTACACCTTC	CASSPSGEGGYTF
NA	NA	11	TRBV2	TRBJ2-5	TGTGCCAGCAGCCTCGAAGAGACCCAGTACTTC	CASSLEETQYF
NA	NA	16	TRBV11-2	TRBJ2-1	TGTGCCAGCAGTTCCCGGGGGAGAAGCTCCTACAATGAGCAGTTCTTC	CASSSRGRSSYNEQFF
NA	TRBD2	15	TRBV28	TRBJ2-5	TGTGCCAGCAGTTTATTGCTAGCGGAGCAAGAGACCCAGTACTTC	CASSLLLAEQETQYF
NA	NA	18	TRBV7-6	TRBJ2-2	TGTGCCAGCAGCCCTAGGGGGGACAGACACTCGAACACCGGGGAGCTGTTTTTT	CASSPRGDRHSNTGELFF
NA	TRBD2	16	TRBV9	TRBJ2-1	TGTGCCAGCAGCGTAACCACTAGCGGGAGTTACAATGAGCAGTTCTTC	CASSVTTSGSYNEQFF
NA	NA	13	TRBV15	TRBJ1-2	TGTGCCACCAGCGGCGGTCAGTTCTATGGCTACACCTTC	CATSGGQFYGYTF
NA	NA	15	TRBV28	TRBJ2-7	TGTGCCAGCACCGTAGCCATACAGGGCAGCTACGAGCAGTACTTC	CASTVAIQGSYEQYF
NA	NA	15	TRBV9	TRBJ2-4	TGTGCCAGCAGCGTAGGGCACAGGGCCCAAAACATTCAGTACTTC	CASSVGHRAQNIQYF
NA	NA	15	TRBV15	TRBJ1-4	TGTGCCACCAGCAGATCGTATACAGAGAATGAAAAACTGTTTTTT	CATSRSYTENEKLFF
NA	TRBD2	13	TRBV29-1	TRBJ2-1	TGCAGCGATTTGGGACTAGCGGGTAATGAGCAGTTCTTC	CSDLGLAGNEQFF
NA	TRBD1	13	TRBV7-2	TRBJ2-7	TGTGCCAGCAGCTTTGCGAGACAGGGACAGCAGTACTTC	CASSFARQGQQYF
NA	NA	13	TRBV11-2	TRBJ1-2	TGTGCCACCGGGGGGGGGTCTGGCTATGGCTACACCTTC	CATGGGSGYGYTF
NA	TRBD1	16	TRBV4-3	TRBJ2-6	TGCGCCAGCAGCCAAACTCAGGGGGTTGGGGCCAACGTCCTGACTTTC	CASSQTQGVGANVLTF
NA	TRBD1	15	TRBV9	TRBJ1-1	TGTGCCAGCAGCGTAGGGCCCACAGGGGGCGCGGAAGCTTTCTTT	CASSVGPTGGAEAFF